This T cell receptor (beta chain) was retrieved from a study of T cell responses to AZD1222 COVID-19 vaccine. General study points: White British donors predominated, females outnumbered males, and clonal diversity was possibly underestimated. Samples come after the peak T cell response, not at day 14.

Produced via immunoSEQ multiplex PCR; TCRdb's table is partial and in-frame only. This sample has 85,000 to 90,000 clones, with 90% found just once. Notes on this clone: Its antigen remains unknown.

The clonotype was recovered from an adult in good health. Source: peripheral blood, taken on day 0 of AZD1222 vaccination.

This chain's CDR3 is CASSLALNTEAFF. The DNA of the CDR3 is TGTGCCAGCAGCTTAGCGCTGAACACTGAAGCTTTCTTT. This rearrangement joins TRBV7-6 to TRBJ1-1; no clear D gene. The CDR3 is 13 amino acids. Germline CDR1 and CDR2: SGHVS and FNYEAQ. The germline V and J ends were trimmed by 0 bases and 0 bases, with 2 bases remaining between them. Based on the CDR3 plus reference TRBV7-6 and TRBJ1-1, the full variable domain is GAGVSQSPRYKVTKRGQDVALRCDPISGHVSLYWYRQALGQGPEFLTYFNYEAQQDKSGLPNDRFSAERPEGSISTLTIQRTEQRDSAMYRCASSLALNTEAFFGQGTRLTVV.